The T cell receptor beta chain described here comes from a study of siplizumab effects on memory and regulatory T cells. Study outcomes and limitations: The alloresponse seemed to draw substantially on naive T cells, which appeared more diverse than memory cells. With siplizumab, mappable alloreactive CD4+ clones averaged roughly 69% Treg-derived, versus around 27% in controls.

In its sample, this clone was seen once. Its antigen is unknown. Libraries were prepared by immunoSEQ multiplex PCR; TCRdb keeps only in-frame clonotypes and omits some of them. The sample has about 100,000 clones, roughly nine tenths seen once; the top ten hold about 1.1%. This TCR derives from a human donor in good health. Sequences were obtained from CD4+ T cells sorted from blood.

The CDR3 DNA reads as TGTGCCAGCAGTTTAGGGCCTGGGACGCAAGAAGAAGCTTTCTTT. The encoded protein is CASSLGPGTQEEAFF. The chain employs TRBV28 and TRBJ1-1, with D possibly TRBD1 on 5 matching bases. Germline V gives CDR1 MDHEN, CDR2 SYDVKM. The CDR3 sequence is 15 residues long. V was pared by 2 bases and J by 8 bases, with 18 bases between.